This T cell receptor (beta chain) was profiled in a study of cytomegalovirus exposure and HLA in healthy donors (dated by TCRdb to 2016 to 2017). Some background on the complete study: An earlier analysis of more than 550 of the donors reported 276 Gb of sequence data and about 120 million unique TCR beta sequences obtained from roughly 180 million T cells. An early release covering about 600 HLA-typed donors comprised about 300 gigabases of sequencing data and 85 million or so unique TCR sequences. Of the roughly 400 genotyped donors, approximately 80% fell in the genetic ancestry cluster associated with self-reported Caucasian donors. The study aimed to test whether cataloging public T cell receptors could reveal signatures of past pathogen exposure. The study profiled the T cell repertoires of 500 to 800 subjects by immunosequencing and related them to cytomegalovirus serostatus. A separate validation cohort of 100 to 150 different subjects was used in addition to the roughly 670-subject first cohort. To predict cytomegalovirus infection status, the study brought together high-throughput TCR immunosequencing, statistical association of individual TCRs with disease status, and machine learning. A later analysis re-analyzed previously published TCR beta repertoires from about 600 donors and added high-resolution HLA genotyping to study TCR occurrence patterns. Rather than using new phenotypic data, the later analysis identified candidate immune exposures from TCR beta sequences and from how often those sequences occurred across donors. To decide whether each TCR beta V gene segment behaved as functional or pseudogenic, an earlier analysis of over 500 of the donors relied on high-throughput TCR beta sequencing. Donor age, sex, ethnicity and CMV serostatus were compiled together with the repertoire data. A later genetic analysis used genome-wide SNP genotypes for about 55% of the 666 donors, treating that subset as a discovery cohort. Every repertoire in the discovery cohort had been generated on one and the same sequencing platform. HLA typing covered class I and class II loci at four-digit resolution. The number of typed donors differed by locus: 629-630 for A, B, C, DRB1 and DQB1; some 500 for DQA1; approximately 600 for DPA1; and around 470 for DPB1. About 5 DR-DQ haplotypes were handled as single units for association and clustering, since linkage in the cohort was strong. On average, about 200,000 unique TCR beta nucleotide sequences were sequenced per donor among a few hundred genotyped donors of the cohort, with 15% to 20% of those sequences being non-productive. The paper's findings and limits, for the study overall: Immune exposure information for the cohort was limited to CMV serostatus. Correlated functional status among segregating V segments might be attributable to linkage disequilibrium, but an unknown experimental factor could not be ruled out. An association between a missense DCLRE1C variant and V-gene and J-gene trimming of TCR beta chains was found in a later genetic analysis and replicated in an independent cohort. A cluster of highly shared sequence variants was judged likely to represent a technical artifact of the sequencing pipeline. Roughly uniform sequencing depth across donors was assumed in presence/absence analyses, although this assumption may not hold. A later analysis reported that several top co-occurrence clusters appeared linked to parvovirus B19, influenza, CMV and Epstein-Barr virus. Because HLA typing was missing for some donors at each locus, association tests included only the typed subset. In this cohort, only TCR beta chains were sequenced, and detectable features were limited by the absence of alpha or paired-chain data. Because the 87-base-pair reads could not distinguish some IMGT-functional V segments, including TRBV6-2 and TRBV6-3, those segments were excluded. The authors suggested that the approach could potentially be extended to other disease states and immunological phenotypes. A later analysis associated about 17,000 TCR beta sequences with specific HLA alleles at a false discovery rate of 0.05. The classifier was reported to diagnose cytomegalovirus status with high specificity and sensitivity in both the original and validation cohorts. According to a later analysis, most CMV-associated TCR beta chains appeared to be HLA-restricted, and the HLA associations seemed to be driven largely by CMV exposure. According to a later genetic analysis, donors in an Asian-associated ancestry cluster had fewer N-insertions in productive TCRs than the approximately 710-donor mean. In a later analysis, HLA-associated TCR beta chains showed more clonal expansion and lower generation probabilities than non-associated chains that were equally common. Most TCR sequences were observed very rarely across donors, whereas some public TCRs were present in many individuals. A total of 150 to 200 TCR beta chains were listed by the study as associated with cytomegalovirus. Assigning TCR associations to individual alleles was difficult when HLA alleles, especially DR and DQ, strongly co-occurred. An earlier analysis of 587 of the donors showed that most TCR beta V segments appeared in productive rearrangements either about 90% or about 30% of the time, which broadly matched IMGT annotations. About 15 rarely observed V segments, including chromosome 9 orphons, were excluded from the earlier analysis of approximately 500 of the donors because counts were too low. A later analysis found that TCR association rates varied across HLA loci, with DRB1 alleles showing the most associated TCRs and HLA-C alleles the fewest. A further reported finding was that TCR beta sequences accurately predicted the HLA-A and HLA-B alleles for most subjects in the first cohort. In vitro tests confirmed that three of the cytomegalovirus-associated TCR beta chains recognize cytomegalovirus antigens.

The cohort was made up of 666 healthy bone marrow donors. At the time of sampling, all cohort members were nominally healthy, though unrecorded immune exposures were likely present. Of the 690 or so cohort members, 250 to 300 had positive CMV serostatus and just over 350 had negative CMV serostatus, and CMV serostatus was not recorded for the donor. A peripheral blood sample was collected from each donor, and TCR beta sequencing was performed on peripheral blood mononuclear cells. The Qiagen DNeasy Blood Extraction Kit was used to extract genomic DNA from the blood cell samples. Library construction relied on the immunoSEQ multiplex PCR assay. The multiplex PCR relied on a mix of 60 forward primers for TCR Vbeta segments and 13 reverse primers for TCR Jbeta segments. Amplification of the CDR3 region of rearranged TCR beta genes was performed with a multiplex PCR assay on genomic DNA. On the Illumina HiSeq System, the amplified TCR beta libraries were sequenced as 87-base-pair reads. The published analysis was carried out like this. In a later analysis, tens of millions of unique TCR beta chains were counted across the approximately 640 repertoires, and approximately 11 million of these chains were shared by at least two donors. To remove PCR and sequencing errors, raw reads were error-corrected and collapsed into unique sequences using a nearest-neighbor algorithm that merged closely related sequences. To assign V, D and J gene segments, CDR3 sequences were aligned to IMGT reference sequences. For a sequence to be retained, at least a six-nucleotide match to both a V gene segment and a J gene segment was required. Rearrangements were classified as productive when the CDR3 lacked stop codons and remained in frame with V and J, and all other rearrangements were classified as non-productive. CDR3 was defined by IMGT convention, running from the second conserved V-encoded cysteine to the conserved J-encoded phenylalanine. The earlier analysis of 587 of the donors excluded sequences that lacked an unambiguous match to a single V gene segment. In an earlier analysis of several hundred of the donors, V segments were called functional above 56.7% productive rearrangements and were called segregating when the between-donor standard deviation exceeded 5%. A statistical classification framework was built for diagnosing cytomegalovirus status from the catalog of TCR beta chain sequences. In a later analysis, V and J genes were assigned by comparing TCR nucleotide sequences against IMGT/GENE-DB human TR gene sequences. Using the TCRdist pipeline, a later analysis assigned CDR3 sequences along with most-parsimonious VDJ recombination scenarios. In a later analysis, every TCR beta chain was defined by the combination of its CDR3 amino acid sequence and its V-gene family, and reads without a unique V-gene family were dropped. As a way to deal with suspected cross-contamination and a sequencing artifact, a later analysis dropped 640 or so nucleotide sequences that were highly shared and had low generation probability. In a later analysis, a clonal expansion index for each public chain was calculated from normalized within-repertoire ranks of inferred template counts. In a later analysis, generation probabilities were computed using a VDJ recombination model fitted to out-of-frame rearrangements, and the results were checked against IGoR. In a later analysis, TCR-TCR, TCR-HLA and TCR-CMV co-occurrence was scored with hypergeometric tests, and a repertoire-size bias correction was applied to TCR pairs. In a later analysis, false discovery rates were estimated by permuting HLA or CMV assignments 20 times. In a later analysis, co-occurring TCRs were grouped with DBSCAN, and TCRdist sequence similarity was added when clustering was performed within HLA-allele-positive subsets. Co-occurrence clustering excluded repertoires with fewer than 30,000 or more than 120,000 public chains, plus five with anomalous nucleotide sharing. The clones in this table, taken by TCRdb from immuneACCESS, are in-frame only. Not every clone is retained; where verified, under half of the shortfall comes from an unresolved V gene, and the cause of the rest is unknown. V, J and clone size were drawn from that table, and D and trimming were deduced from the DNA. The sample data list more than 90,000 clones, and roughly four fifths of these were observed just once. 7.5% to 9.5% of the sample is held by the ten biggest clonotypes.

This clone was observed a few times. The antigen this receptor binds is unknown. Base quality data are lacking; no much larger clone is found one base away. V loses 8 bases, J loses 4 bases, and the germline ends lie 14 bases apart. The CDR3 holds 13 amino acids from the cysteine to the phenylalanine. Only the CDR3 DNA is retained, 39 bases long and in frame from the first base. For CDR1 and CDR2, the germline V gene lists MGHDK and SYGVNS. Sequenced input: PBMCs. This clonotype originated in a human donor in good health. In this chain, TRBV25-1 is recombined with TRBJ1-1; the D gene remains uncertain. The CDR3 protein is CASQRGRTTEAFF. The bases read TGTGCCAGCCAACGGGGAAGGACCACTGAAGCTTTCTTT.